These 4 T cell receptor beta chains came from one sample sequenced in a study of blood T cell repertoires in COVID-19. Measured with immunoSEQ multiplex PCR; TCRdb has only the in-frame clones, and not every one. The sample consists of roughly 30,000 clones, 80% to 85% of them appearing once. The source material was peripheral blood. The receptors were gathered from a man older than 75 with active COVID-19.

This clone was counted only a few times. V usage is TRBV5-1 and J usage is TRBJ1-2; 8 nucleotides line up with TRBD1. V lost 3 bases to trimming and J lost 4 bases; unmatched junction nucleotides: 5. Germline V lookup: CDR1 SGHRS, CDR2 YFSETQ. The CDR3 is 14 amino acids. The CDR3 bases are TGCGCCAGCAGCTCCGGACAGGGAAGCTATGGCTACACCTTC. Protein product: CASSSGQGSYGYTF.

The gene calls are TRBV11-2 and TRBJ1-2, with 7 bases aligning to TRBD1. Per the germline V gene, CDR1 is SGHAT and CDR2 is FQNNGV. The CDR3 contains 14 residues. The V segment lost 5 bases and the J segment 6 bases; nucleotides outside the gene matches: 9. CDR3 sequence: CASSPVSTGDGYTF. The CDR3 DNA is TGTGCCAGCAGCCCCGTTAGTACAGGGGATGGCTACACCTTC.

This clone was detected once. The V gene is TRBV19, the J gene TRBJ1-1; 7 bases map to TRBD1. The V segment lost 5 bases and the J segment 0 bases; nucleotides outside the gene matches: 6. This CDR3 is built from 15 residues. Germline-derived CDR1 and CDR2 are LNHDA and SQIVND (reference sequence). In nucleotides, the CDR3 is TGTGCCAGTAGTCGGAAGACAGGGCTGAACACTGAAGCTTTCTTT. Its protein product is CASSRKTGLNTEAFF.

The rearrangement uses TRBV5-6 and TRBJ2-5; D may be TRBD2 (6 bases). The germline V gene encodes CDR1 SGHDT and CDR2 YYEEEE. The CDR3 is 17 amino acids. The ends were cut back, 3 bases at V and 2 bases at J, with 20 bases in the middle. The CDR3 region has the DNA TGTGCCAGCAGCTACTACTATCAGACCGGGGGACAAGAGACCCAGTACTTC. Protein product: CASSYYYQTGGQETQYF.